These T cell receptor beta chains were read from a single sample in a study of blood T cell repertoires in COVID-19. Only in-frame clones appear in the TCRdb table, and some are missing; sequencing was by immunoSEQ multiplex PCR. The sample holds 35,000 to 45,000 clones, around 76% seen once. The specimen sequenced was peripheral blood. These receptors were collected from a man in his 70s with active or convalescent COVID-19. The CDR3 runs from the conserved cysteine through the conserved F or W. Fields, in order: CDR3 length, clone size, D gene, J gene, V gene, CDR3 DNA, CDR3 protein. D genes are given only for firm matches. The listing skips clone size in some rows; elsewhere it reads once, few, many or a size class.

>11|.|.|TRBJ2-5|TRBV30
TGTGCCTGGAGCGAGGGAGAGACCCAGTACTTC
CAWSEGETQYF
>17|.|TRBD2|TRBJ2-2|TRBV11-1
TGTGCCAGCAGCTTAGCGTATCTAGCGGGGGACACCGGGGAGCTGTTTTTT
CASSLAYLAGDTGELFF
>15|few|TRBD2|TRBJ2-7|TRBV6-2/TRBV6-3
TGTGCCAGCAGCCTTAGCGGGGGGAACGCCTACGAGCAGTACTTC
CASSLSGGNAYEQYF
>17|.|.|TRBJ2-1|TRBV11-3
TGTGCCAGCAGCTGGGTTTTGACAGCGAGCTCCTACAATGAGCAGTTCTTC
CASSWVLTASSYNEQFF
>13|.|TRBD2|TRBJ2-5|TRBV5-1
TGCGCCAGCAGCGGGGGACTAGCAGAGACCCAGTACTTC
CASSGGLAETQYF
>15|few|.|TRBJ2-7|TRBV2
TGTGCCAGCAGTGAACAGCCTACGGGAGCCTACGAGCAGTACTTC
CASSEQPTGAYEQYF
>15|once|.|TRBJ1-5|TRBV6-5
TGTGCCAGCAGAAAAACAGGGATTCGTGATCAGCCCCAGCATTTT
CASRKTGIRDQPQHF
>15|.|.|TRBJ1-5|TRBV5-1
TGCGCCAGCAGCTTGACTCGCAGGGGCAATCAGCCCCAGCATTTT
CASSLTRRGNQPQHF
>14|.|TRBD1|TRBJ1-5|TRBV6-5
TGTGCCAGCAGATGGCAGGGGGGCAATCAGCCCCAGCATTTT
CASRWQGGNQPQHF
>16|.|.|TRBJ1-2|TRBV7-2
TGTGCCAGCAGCTTCTTCGGGACACCTCCTAACTATGGCTACACCTTC
CASSFFGTPPNYGYTF
>15|.|.|TRBJ2-2|TRBV30
TGTGCCTGGAGTGTATCCTTAGGAGGGCCCGGGGAGCTGTTTTTT
CAWSVSLGGPGELFF
>13|.|.|TRBJ1-3|TRBV29-1
TGCAGCGTTGTTTTGTTGGCAGGAAACACCATATATTTT
CSVVLLAGNTIYF
>16|.|.|TRBJ2-3|TRBV7-5
TGTGTCAGAAGCTTAGAATACCGAACAAGCACAGATACGCAGTATTTT
CVRSLEYRTSTDTQYF
>15|.|TRBD1|TRBJ1-3|TRBV18
TGTGCCAGCTCACTAGGGGACAGCTCTGGAAACACCATATATTTT
CASSLGDSSGNTIYF
>15|.|TRBD1|TRBJ1-2|TRBV30
TGTGCCTGGAGTCGCTCCGGACAGGGACACTATGGCTACACCTTC
CAWSRSGQGHYGYTF
>14|.|TRBD1|TRBJ1-2|TRBV3-1/TRBV3-2
TGTGCCAGCAGCCTTGGGACAGGGCAAAGTGGCTACACCTTC
CASSLGTGQSGYTF
>14|.|TRBD2|TRBJ2-1|TRBV5-6
TGTGCCAGCAGCTTCCGGGGGGGATTAGGAGAGCAGTTCTTC
CASSFRGGLGEQFF
>15|.|TRBD1|TRBJ1-4|TRBV5-1
TGCGCCAGCAGTACCGGACAGGCGAAGGATGAAAAACTGTTTTTT
CASSTGQAKDEKLFF
>13|.|.|TRBJ1-2|TRBV10-3
TGTGCCATCAGTGAGGCTAGCGTCTATGGCTACACCTTC
CAISEASVYGYTF
>15|.|TRBD1|TRBJ1-3|TRBV5-1
TGCGCCAGCAGCTTGGAGACAGGGGCCGGAAACACCATATATTTT
CASSLETGAGNTIYF
>15|.|.|TRBJ2-3|TRBV7-3
TGTGCCAGCAGCTTAAGGCTAGCAGGCACAGATACGCAGTATTTT
CASSLRLAGTDTQYF
>13|.|.|TRBJ1-2|TRBV7-9
TGTGCCAGCAGTGTTGGGGGGGACTATGGCTACACCTTC
CASSVGGDYGYTF
>13|.|.|TRBJ2-5|TRBV9
TGTGCCAGCAGCGTATATAGCGGAGAGACCCAGTACTTC
CASSVYSGETQYF
>16|.|.|TRBJ2-5|TRBV2
TGTGCCAGCAAAGGAGGGACCCCGAAGATGAGAGAGACCCAGTACTTC
CASKGGTPKMRETQYF
>14|.|.|TRBJ2-1|TRBV5-4
TGTGCCAGCAGCTCGCGGGACAGCTACAATGAGCAGTTCTTC
CASSSRDSYNEQFF
>15|few|TRBD1|TRBJ1-2|TRBV5-5
TGTGCCAGCACCTCTCGGGGACAGGGGGCGAATGGCTACACCTTC
CASTSRGQGANGYTF
>12|.|TRBD2|TRBJ2-5|TRBV4-1
TGCGCCAGCAGCCAAGATCGGGGGGCCCAGTACTTC
CASSQDRGAQYF
>16|once|TRBD2|TRBJ2-1|TRBV19
TGTGCCAGTAGTAACTTACTAGCGGGGGGTTACAATGAGCAGTTCTTC
CASSNLLAGGYNEQFF
>15|.|TRBD1|TRBJ2-5|TRBV11-2
TGTGCCAGCAGTTTCGGGACAGGGATGATCCAGACCCAGTACTTC
CASSFGTGMIQTQYF
>16|.|.|TRBJ1-5|TRBV11-2
TGTGCCAGCAGCTTAGTTGGGGGGTCCCTCAATCAGCCCCAGCATTTT
CASSLVGGSLNQPQHF
>15|.|TRBD2|TRBJ2-2|TRBV7-3
TGTGCCAGCAGCCCTGGGGGGGTCAACACCGGGGAGCTGTTTTTT
CASSPGGVNTGELFF
>15|.|.|TRBJ2-5|TRBV6-8
TGTGCCAGCGTGGCCCCCGTCGGGGGGCAGAAGACCCAGTACTTC
CASVAPVGGQKTQYF
>17|.|TRBD1|TRBJ2-3|TRBV11-2
TGTGCCAGCAGCACCCGGGACAGGGCGTTAGGAACAGATACGCAGTATTTT
CASSTRDRALGTDTQYF